This T cell receptor (beta chain) was observed in a study of cytomegalovirus exposure and HLA in healthy donors. Study outcomes and limitations: It was likely that a cluster of highly shared sequence variants was a sequencing artifact. 87-base-pair reads could not separate some V segments, including TRBV6-2 and TRBV6-3. HLA alleles showed associations with roughly 17,000 TCR beta sequences in a later analysis, at a 0.05 false discovery rate. Presence/absence analyses took donor sequencing depth as roughly uniform.

V lost 4 bases to trimming and J lost 5 bases; unmatched junction nucleotides: 8. The germline gives CDR1 MNHNS, CDR2 SASEGT. The CDR3 spans 15 residues. It was with 60 Vbeta and 13 Jbeta primers that the PCR ran. The data were produced by immunoSEQ multiplex PCR, yet TCRdb's version contains in-frame clones alone and is incomplete. The table includes around 100,000 clones, roughly 86% detected once. This clone was recorded only once. Its antigen remains unknown. The V and J genes are TRBV6-1 and TRBJ1-2, with 9 bases aligning to TRBD1. This clonotype originated in a woman aged 18-29 years in good health and CMV-seropositive. The sample was PBMCs. The CDR3 spells CASSVPDRGEYGYTF. DNA for the CDR3: TGTGCCAGCAGTGTACCTGACAGGGGGGAATATGGCTACACCTTC.